This T cell receptor (beta chain) comes out of a study of cytomegalovirus exposure and HLA in healthy donors. Points from the study as a whole: Some TCR beta chains (roughly 160 of them) were listed as cytomegalovirus-associated. Later analysis indicated greater clonal expansion among HLA-associated TCR beta chains than among equally common other chains. Later analysis showed most CMV-associated TCR beta chains appearing HLA-restricted.

The study ran its PCR with 60 Vbeta and 13 Jbeta primers. Clones were read by immunoSEQ multiplex PCR, and TCRdb kept only the in-frame ones, dropping some. The data show some 110,000 clones, roughly 80% seen once. CDR1 is SNHLY, CDR2 FYNNEI, per germline. This CDR3 spans 15 amino acids. Trimming cost V 3 bases and J 2 bases, with 11 bases left between them. As for this clone: The antigen is not known.

Sequenced sample: PBMCs. The clonotype originates from a man under 40 in good health and CMV-seropositive. The chain carries TRBV2 and TRBJ2-1; tentatively, D is TRBD2 (5 bases). The CDR3: CASSEGEGPYNEQFF. For the CDR3, the DNA is TGTGCCAGCAGTGAGGGTGAGGGCCCCTACAATGAGCAGTTCTTC.